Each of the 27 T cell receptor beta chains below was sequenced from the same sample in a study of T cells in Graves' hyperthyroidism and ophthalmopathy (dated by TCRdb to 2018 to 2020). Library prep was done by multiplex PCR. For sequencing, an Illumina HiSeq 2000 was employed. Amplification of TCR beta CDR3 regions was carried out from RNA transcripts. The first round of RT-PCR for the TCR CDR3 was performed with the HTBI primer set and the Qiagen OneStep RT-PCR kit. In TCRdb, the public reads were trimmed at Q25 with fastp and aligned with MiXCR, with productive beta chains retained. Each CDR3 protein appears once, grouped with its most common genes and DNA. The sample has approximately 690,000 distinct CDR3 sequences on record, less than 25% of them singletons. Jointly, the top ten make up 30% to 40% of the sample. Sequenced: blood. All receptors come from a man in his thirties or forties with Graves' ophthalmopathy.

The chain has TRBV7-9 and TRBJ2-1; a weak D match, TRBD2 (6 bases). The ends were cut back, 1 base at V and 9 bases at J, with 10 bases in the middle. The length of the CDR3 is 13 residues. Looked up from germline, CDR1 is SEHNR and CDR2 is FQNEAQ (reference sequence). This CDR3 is CASSLDMGGEQFF. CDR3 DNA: TGTGCCAGCAGCTTAGACATGGGGGGTGAGCAGTTCTTC.

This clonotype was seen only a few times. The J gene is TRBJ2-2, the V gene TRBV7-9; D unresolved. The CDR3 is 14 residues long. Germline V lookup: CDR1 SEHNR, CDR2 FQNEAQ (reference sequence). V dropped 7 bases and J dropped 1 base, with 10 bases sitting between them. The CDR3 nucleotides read TGTGCCAGCACCCCCCGAGGGAACACCGGGGAGCTGTTTTTT. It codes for CASTPRGNTGELFF.

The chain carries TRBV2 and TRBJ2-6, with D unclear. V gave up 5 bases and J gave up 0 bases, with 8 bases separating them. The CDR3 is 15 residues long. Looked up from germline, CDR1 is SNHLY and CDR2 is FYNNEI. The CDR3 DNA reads TGTGCCAGCAGTCGGCTGGCCTCTGGGGCCAACGTCCTGACTTTC. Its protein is CASSRLASGANVLTF.

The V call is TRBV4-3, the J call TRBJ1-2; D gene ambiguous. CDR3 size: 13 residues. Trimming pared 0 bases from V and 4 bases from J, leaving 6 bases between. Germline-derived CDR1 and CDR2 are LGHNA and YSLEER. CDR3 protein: CASSQDVGYGYTF. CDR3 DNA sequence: TGCGCCAGCAGCCAAGATGTCGGCTATGGCTACACCTTC.

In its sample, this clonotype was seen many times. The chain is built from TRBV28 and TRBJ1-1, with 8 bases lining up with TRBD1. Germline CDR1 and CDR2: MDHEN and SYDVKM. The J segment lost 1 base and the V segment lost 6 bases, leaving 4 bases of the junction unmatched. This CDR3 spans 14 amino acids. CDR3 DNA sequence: TGTGCCAGCAGATCAGGGGGCACGAACACTGAAGCTTTCTTT. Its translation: CASRSGGTNTEAFF.

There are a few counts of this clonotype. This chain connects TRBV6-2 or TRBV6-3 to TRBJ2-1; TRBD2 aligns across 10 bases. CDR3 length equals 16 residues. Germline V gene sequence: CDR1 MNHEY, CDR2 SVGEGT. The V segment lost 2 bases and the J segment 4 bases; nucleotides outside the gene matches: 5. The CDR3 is CASSYQTSGDYNEQFF. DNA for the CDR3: TGTGCCAGCAGTTACCAAACTAGCGGGGATTACAATGAGCAGTTCTTC.

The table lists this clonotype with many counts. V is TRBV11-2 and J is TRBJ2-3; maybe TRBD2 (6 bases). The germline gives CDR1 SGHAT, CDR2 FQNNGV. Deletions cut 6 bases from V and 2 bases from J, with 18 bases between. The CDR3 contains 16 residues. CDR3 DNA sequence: TGTGCCAGCAGGATAGCCGGGAGACTTTTCACAGATACGCAGTATTTT. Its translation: CASRIAGRLFTDTQYF.

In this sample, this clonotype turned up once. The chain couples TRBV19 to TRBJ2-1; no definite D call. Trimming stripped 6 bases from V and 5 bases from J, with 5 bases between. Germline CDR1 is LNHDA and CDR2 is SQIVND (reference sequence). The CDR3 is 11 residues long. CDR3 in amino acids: CASRDNNEQFF. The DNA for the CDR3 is TGTGCCAGTAGAGATAACAATGAGCAGTTCTTC.

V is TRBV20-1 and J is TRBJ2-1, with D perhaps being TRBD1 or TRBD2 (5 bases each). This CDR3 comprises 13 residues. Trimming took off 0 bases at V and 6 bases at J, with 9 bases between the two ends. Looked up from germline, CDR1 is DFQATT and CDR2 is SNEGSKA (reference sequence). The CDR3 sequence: CSAREPGTNEQFF. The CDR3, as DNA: TGCAGTGCTAGAGAGCCAGGGACCAATGAGCAGTTCTTC.

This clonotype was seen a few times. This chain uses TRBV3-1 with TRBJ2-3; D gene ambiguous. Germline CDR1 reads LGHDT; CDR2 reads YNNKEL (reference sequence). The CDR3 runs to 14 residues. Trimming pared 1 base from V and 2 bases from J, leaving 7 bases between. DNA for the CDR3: TGTGCCAGCAGCCAAGCACTCGACACAGATACGCAGTATTTT. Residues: CASSQALDTDTQYF.

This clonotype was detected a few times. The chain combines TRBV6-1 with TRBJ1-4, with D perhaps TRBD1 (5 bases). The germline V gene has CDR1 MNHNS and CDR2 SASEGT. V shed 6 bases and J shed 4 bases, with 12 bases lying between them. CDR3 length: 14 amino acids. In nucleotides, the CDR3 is TGTGCCAGCAGCCTCGACAGCGATAATGAAAAACTGTTTTTT. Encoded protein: CASSLDSDNEKLFF.

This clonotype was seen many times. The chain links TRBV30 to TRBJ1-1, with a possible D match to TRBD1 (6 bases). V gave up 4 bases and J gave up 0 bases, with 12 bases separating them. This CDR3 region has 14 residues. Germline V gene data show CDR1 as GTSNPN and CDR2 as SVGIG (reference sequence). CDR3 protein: CAWTSDSMNTEAFF. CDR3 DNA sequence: TGTGCCTGGACTTCGGACAGCATGAACACTGAAGCTTTCTTT.

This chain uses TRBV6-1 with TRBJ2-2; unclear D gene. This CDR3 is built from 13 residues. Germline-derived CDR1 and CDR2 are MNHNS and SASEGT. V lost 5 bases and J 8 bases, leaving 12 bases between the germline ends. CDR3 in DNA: TGTGCCAGCAGTTGGAGCGTTTCGGGGGAGCTGTTTTTT. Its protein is CASSWSVSGELFF.

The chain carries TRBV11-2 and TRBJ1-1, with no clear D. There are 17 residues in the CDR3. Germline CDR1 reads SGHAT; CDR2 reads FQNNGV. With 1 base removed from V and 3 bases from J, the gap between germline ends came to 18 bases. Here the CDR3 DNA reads TGTGCCAGCAGCTTAGGGAAAACCCCCGCAGGCGACACTGAAGCTTTCTTT. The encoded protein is CASSLGKTPAGDTEAFF. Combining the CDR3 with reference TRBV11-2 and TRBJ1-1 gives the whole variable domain EAGVAQSPRYKIIEKRQSVAFWCNPISGHATLYWYQQILGQGPKLLIQFQNNGVVDDSQLPKDRFSAERLKGVDSTLKIQPAKLEDSAVYLCASSLGKTPAGDTEAFFGQGTRLTVV.

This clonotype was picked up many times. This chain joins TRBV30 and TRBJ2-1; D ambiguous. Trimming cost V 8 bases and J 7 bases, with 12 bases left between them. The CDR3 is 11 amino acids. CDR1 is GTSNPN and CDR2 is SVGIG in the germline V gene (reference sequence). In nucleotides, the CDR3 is TGTGCCCTCGGGCGGTGGAATGAGCAGTTCTTC. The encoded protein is CALGRWNEQFF.

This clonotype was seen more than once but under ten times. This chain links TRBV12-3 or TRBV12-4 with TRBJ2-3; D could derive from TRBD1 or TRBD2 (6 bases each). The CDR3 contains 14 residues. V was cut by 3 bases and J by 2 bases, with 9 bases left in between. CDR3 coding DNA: TGTGCCAGCAGTTTCGGGGGCTTCACAGATACGCAGTATTTT. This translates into CASSFGGFTDTQYF.

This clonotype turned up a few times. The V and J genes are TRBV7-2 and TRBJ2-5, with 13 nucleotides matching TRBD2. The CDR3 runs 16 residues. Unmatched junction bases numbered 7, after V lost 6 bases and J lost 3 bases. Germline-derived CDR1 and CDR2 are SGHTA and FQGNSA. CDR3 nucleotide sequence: TGTGCCAGCAGACCAGCGGGACTAGCGGGAAAAGAGACCCAGTACTTC. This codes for CASRPAGLAGKETQYF.

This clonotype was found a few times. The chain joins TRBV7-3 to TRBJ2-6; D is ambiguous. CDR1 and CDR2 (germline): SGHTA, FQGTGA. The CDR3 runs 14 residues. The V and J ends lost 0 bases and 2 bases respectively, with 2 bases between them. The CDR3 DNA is TGTGCCAGCAGCTTAACGCCTGGGGCCAACGTCCTGACTTTC. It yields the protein CASSLTPGANVLTF.

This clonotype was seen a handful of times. DNA of the CDR3: TGTGCCAGCAGCTTCAGGGTTCAGGGCCCAGATACGCAGTATTTT. Its protein is CASSFRVQGPDTQYF. V and J are TRBV7-8 and TRBJ2-3, with a weak D call TRBD1 (5 bases). V lost 3 bases and J lost 4, with 14 bases in between. CDR1 SGHVS and CDR2 FQNEAQ come from the germline V gene. The CDR3 has 15 residues.

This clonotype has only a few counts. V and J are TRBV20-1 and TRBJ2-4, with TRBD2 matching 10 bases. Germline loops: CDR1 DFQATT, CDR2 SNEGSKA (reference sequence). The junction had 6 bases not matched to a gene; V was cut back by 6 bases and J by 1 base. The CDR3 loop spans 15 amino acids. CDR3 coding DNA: TGCAGTGCCCATAGCGGGAGGCTCGCCAAAAACATTCAGTACTTC. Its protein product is CSAHSGRLAKNIQYF.

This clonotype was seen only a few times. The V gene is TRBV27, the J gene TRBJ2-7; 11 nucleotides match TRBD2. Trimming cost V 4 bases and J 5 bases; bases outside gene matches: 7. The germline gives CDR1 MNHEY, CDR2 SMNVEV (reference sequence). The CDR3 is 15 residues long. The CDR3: CASSWIAGGPHEQYF. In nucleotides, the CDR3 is TGTGCCAGCAGTTGGATAGCGGGAGGGCCGCACGAGCAGTACTTC.

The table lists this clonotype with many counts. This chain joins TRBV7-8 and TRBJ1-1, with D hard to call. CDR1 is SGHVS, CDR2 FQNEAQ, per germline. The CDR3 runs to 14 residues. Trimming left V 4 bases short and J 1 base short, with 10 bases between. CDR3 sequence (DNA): TGTGCCAGCAGCTCTATTAACAAGAACACTGAAGCTTTCTTT. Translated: CASSSINKNTEAFF. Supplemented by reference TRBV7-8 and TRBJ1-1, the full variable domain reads GAGVSQSPRYKVAKRGQDVALRCDPISGHVSLFWYQQALGQGPEFLTYFQNEAQLDKSGLPSDRFFAERPEGSVSTLKIQRTQQEDSAVYLCASSSINKNTEAFFGQGTRLTVV.

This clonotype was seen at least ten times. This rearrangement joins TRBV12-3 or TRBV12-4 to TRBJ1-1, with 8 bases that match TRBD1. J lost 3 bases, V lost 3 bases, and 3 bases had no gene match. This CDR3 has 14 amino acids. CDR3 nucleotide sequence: TGTGCCAGCAGTTTGGGACAGGTGTACACTGAAGCTTTCTTT. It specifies CASSLGQVYTEAFF.

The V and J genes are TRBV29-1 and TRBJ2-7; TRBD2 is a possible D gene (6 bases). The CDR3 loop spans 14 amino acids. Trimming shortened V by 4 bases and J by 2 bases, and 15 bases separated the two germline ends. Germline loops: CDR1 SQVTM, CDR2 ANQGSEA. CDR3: CSVAPTRPTYEQYF. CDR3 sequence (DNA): TGCAGCGTTGCCCCGACTAGGCCTACCTACGAGCAGTACTTC.

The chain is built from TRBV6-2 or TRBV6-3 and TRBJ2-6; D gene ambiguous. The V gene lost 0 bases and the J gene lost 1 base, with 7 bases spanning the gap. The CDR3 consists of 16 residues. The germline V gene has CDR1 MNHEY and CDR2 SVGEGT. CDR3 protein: CASSYSFLSGANVLTF. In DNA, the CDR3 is TGTGCCAGCAGTTACTCTTTCCTATCTGGGGCCAACGTCCTGACTTTC.

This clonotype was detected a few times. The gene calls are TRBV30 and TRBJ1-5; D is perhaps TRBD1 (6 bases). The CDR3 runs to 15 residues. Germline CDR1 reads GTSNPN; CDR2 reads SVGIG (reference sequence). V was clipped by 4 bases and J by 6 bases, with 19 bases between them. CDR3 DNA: TGTGCCTGGAACAGGGCGGGGTCCATTGGTCAGCCCCAGCATTTT. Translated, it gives CAWNRAGSIGQPQHF.

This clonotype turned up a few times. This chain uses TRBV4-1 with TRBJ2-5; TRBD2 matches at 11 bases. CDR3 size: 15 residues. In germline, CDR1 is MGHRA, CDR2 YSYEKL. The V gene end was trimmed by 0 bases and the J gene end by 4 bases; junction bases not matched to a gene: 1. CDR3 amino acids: CASSQDGLAGETQYF. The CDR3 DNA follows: TGCGCCAGCAGCCAAGATGGACTAGCGGGAGAGACCCAGTACTTC.